Listed below are T cell receptor beta chains from one sample, sequenced in a study of early T cells in non-severe SARS-CoV-2 infection. TCRdb processed the 5' RACE reads anew with MiXCR; each CDR3 protein has one entry. The sample holds roughly 90,000 distinct CDR3 sequences, 12% to 15% seen once. Specimen: whole blood. Receptors were obtained from an adult who was a healthcare worker with PCR-confirmed SARS-CoV-2 infection or an uninfected control (not recorded which). Each CDR3 is given with its conserved first and last residue. Fields, in order: clone size, V gene, D gene, J gene, CDR3 DNA, CDR3 protein. A D gene is named only where the DNA matches it firmly. Only some rows state a clone size, as once, few, many or a class for expanded clones.

many	TRBV5-1	-	TRBJ2-3	TGCGCCAGCAGCTTGGAGCCCTGGACAGATACGCAGTATTTT	CASSLEPWTDTQYF
-	TRBV7-7	-	TRBJ2-7	TGTGCTAGCAGCTTAGATCCCAATTCGGACGAGCAGTACTTC	CASSLDPNSDEQYF
-	TRBV20-1	-	TRBJ1-6	TGCAGTGCTAGAGTTGGGGATTCACCCCTCCACTTT	CSARVGDSPLHF
-	TRBV20-1	-	TRBJ1-4	TGCAGTGCCAAGAATTGGCGGGTCCCAAATGAAAAACTGTTTTTT	CSAKNWRVPNEKLFF
-	TRBV4-2	-	TRBJ2-3	TGTGCCAGCAGCCAAGATTTGGGCCGTAGCACAGATACGCAGTATTTT	CASSQDLGRSTDTQYF
-	TRBV6-4	TRBD2	TRBJ2-1	TGTGCCAGCAGTGGCCCGGGACTAGCGGAGCAGTTCTTC	CASSGPGLAEQFF
few	TRBV28	-	TRBJ1-4	TGTGCCAGCAGCCACCTCCGTGCAACTAATGAAAAACTGTTTTTT	CASSHLRATNEKLFF
many	TRBV20-1	-	TRBJ1-5	TGCAGTGCCGGGGTGGCAGCTAGCAATCAGCCCCAGCATTTT	CSAGVAASNQPQHF
-	TRBV11-2	-	TRBJ2-5	TGTGCCAGCAGCTCGTCCCGGGACCAGTACTTC	CASSSSRDQYF
many	TRBV10-3	-	TRBJ1-1	TGTGCCATCAGTGACAGGGCCCAGAACACTGAAGCTTTCTTT	CAISDRAQNTEAFF
-	TRBV11-1	-	TRBJ1-5	TGTGCCAGCAGCCAGGGGTTGGATCAGCCCCAGCATTTT	CASSQGLDQPQHF
few	TRBV29-1	TRBD1	TRBJ2-7	TGCAGCGTTGAAGATCCCCGGACAGGGCCCTACGAGCAGTACTTC	CSVEDPRTGPYEQYF
-	TRBV29-1	-	TRBJ2-3	TGCAGCGTGACGACACTGAGCACAGATACGCAGTATTTT	CSVTTLSTDTQYF
few	TRBV3-1	TRBD1	TRBJ1-2	TGTGCCAGCAGCCAAGAGGGCAGGGGGAACGGCTACACCTTC	CASSQEGRGNGYTF
few	TRBV9	-	TRBJ1-5	TGTGCCAGCAGCGCACACGATTCCAGACAGCCCCAGCATTTT	CASSAHDSRQPQHF
few	TRBV6-5	-	TRBJ1-1	TGTGCCAGCACCATGGGGATGAACACTGAAGCTTTCTTT	CASTMGMNTEAFF
many	TRBV21-1	-	TRBJ1-1	TGTGCCAGCAGAAGCCGGGAATCTGAAGCTTTCTTT	CASRSRESEAFF
-	TRBV9	-	TRBJ2-1	TGTGCCAGCAGCGTCCCTGCGGGGCTAACCTACAATGAGCAGTTCTTC	CASSVPAGLTYNEQFF
few	TRBV6-1	-	TRBJ2-1	TGTGCCAGCAGTAGACGGGAGAGCTCCTACAATGAGCAGTTCTTC	CASSRRESSYNEQFF
many	TRBV9	-	TRBJ2-1	TGTGCCAGCAGCGTAGATTCTAGCCTCAATGAGCAGTTCTTC	CASSVDSSLNEQFF
once	TRBV28	-	TRBJ1-2	TGTGCCAGCCCTAATCAACAGCTCTATGGCTACACCTTC	CASPNQQLYGYTF
-	TRBV6-5	-	TRBJ2-1	TGTGCCAGCAGTTACCTCCCCGGACAGCAACGGGACAATGAGCAGTTCTTC	CASSYLPGQQRDNEQFF
-	TRBV7-2	TRBD2	TRBJ2-7	TGTGCCAGCACCCGGACTAGCTCCTACGAGCAGTACTTC	CASTRTSSYEQYF
few	TRBV5-1	TRBD2	TRBJ2-1	TGCGCCAGCAGCTTCTCTAGCGGGGGGCACAATGAGCAGTTCTTC	CASSFSSGGHNEQFF
once	TRBV3-1	-	TRBJ2-2	TGTGCCAGCAGCCAAGGACCTGCGGGAATGTTTTTT	CASSQGPAGMFF
many	TRBV6-6	-	TRBJ1-4	TGTGCCAGCACCGCGGCTAATGAAAAACTGTTTTTT	CASTAANEKLFF
-	TRBV4-2	-	TRBJ1-2	TGTGCCAGCAGCCCCGGACAGAACTATGGCTACACCTTC	CASSPGQNYGYTF
few	TRBV12-3/TRBV12-4	TRBD2	TRBJ2-3	TGTGCCAGCAGTGCGTCGACTAGCGGTTTAATGGCAGATACGCAGTATTTT	CASSASTSGLMADTQYF
-	TRBV10-2	TRBD2	TRBJ2-5	TGCGCCAGCAGTGACGGGCGGGGGGGCCTAGAAGAGACCCAGTACTTC	CASSDGRGGLEETQYF
few	TRBV29-1	-	TRBJ2-3	TGCAGCGGGGAGACAGAAACAGATACGCAGTATTTT	CSGETETDTQYF
-	TRBV5-5	-	TRBJ1-4	TGTGCCAGCAGCCTTCGGGGCCTTGGGAGTGAAAAACTGTTTTTT	CASSLRGLGSEKLFF
-	TRBV5-8	-	TRBJ2-7	TGTGCCAGCAGGGCCCGCACCTCAGGGAATGAGCAGTACTTC	CASRARTSGNEQYF
-	TRBV7-8	-	TRBJ2-2	TGTGCCAGCAGCCCCATGTGGGGGGCCGAGAACACCGGGGAGCTGTTTTTT	CASSPMWGAENTGELFF
many	TRBV6-2/TRBV6-3	TRBD1	TRBJ2-6	TGTGCCAGCAGTCGACAGGGGATGTCTGGGGCCAACGTCCTGACTTTC	CASSRQGMSGANVLTF
few	TRBV7-9	TRBD1	TRBJ2-7	TGTGCCAGCAGCTCTTACAGGGGGCGCGTCTACGAGCAGTACTTC	CASSSYRGRVYEQYF
many	TRBV11-2	-	TRBJ2-5	TGTGCCAGCAGCCGCGAAAATGGGGAGACCCAGTACTTC	CASSRENGETQYF
few	TRBV3-1	-	TRBJ2-7	TGTGCCAGCAGCCTGGCGGGGAAATACGAGCAGTACTTC	CASSLAGKYEQYF
-	TRBV5-6	-	TRBJ1-1	TGTGCCAGCACCCTGCCTGGGACGAGGAACACTGAAGCTTTCTTT	CASTLPGTRNTEAFF
-	TRBV11-2	TRBD1	TRBJ1-4	TGTGCCAGCAGCTTGATCGGGACAGAAAATGAAAAACTGTTTTTT	CASSLIGTENEKLFF